This T cell receptor (beta chain) came from a study of PD-1 blockade in classical Hodgkin lymphoma. About the research overall: Intravenous infusions of nivolumab 3 mg/kg reached patients every 2 weeks.

No patient escaped relapse after autologous stem cell transplantation, and brentuximab vedotin exposure varied. Data came from immunoSEQ multiplex PCR; TCRdb stores just in-frame clones and leaves some out. The data show 30,000 to 45,000 clones, 69% seen once. A note on this clone: Its target is unknown.

Study-level points and caveats: For complete responders, baseline diversity was comparable to that of newly diagnosed patients. As was reported, newly diagnosed patients showed lower baseline TCR diversity than healthy donors did.

Germline values: CDR1 MNHEY, CDR2 SVGAGI. V shed 5 bases, J shed 8 bases, and the junction held 8 bases outside the gene matches. The CDR3 is 14 amino acids. J is TRBJ1-4 and V is TRBV6-5; 7 bases are a match to TRBD1. The TCR comes from a human donor with classical Hodgkin lymphoma. Sequencing used peripheral blood mononuclear cells (PBMCs), obtained before the second cycle of nivolumab. CDR3: CASSDRAMEEKLFF. CDR3 nucleotide sequence: TGTGCCAGCAGTGACAGGGCGATGGAGGAAAAACTGTTTTTT.